The next 9 T cell receptor beta chains were all read from a single sample in a study of response to subunit inactivated influenza vaccine. TCRdb re-called the RT-PCR reads with MiXCR, one entry per CDR3 protein. The sample lists more than 250,000 distinct CDR3 sequences, about a fifth seen once, with 10% in the top ten. Sequenced material: PBMCs from blood, taken around 22 months after vaccination. Receptors originate from a man between 45 and 75 years old who received an inactivated influenza vaccine.

V usage is TRBV27 and J usage is TRBJ1-5; D is perhaps TRBD1 (6 bases). V lost 5 bases, J lost 2 bases, and 13 bases lay in between. The CDR3 spans 15 residues. Germline CDR1 reads MNHEY; CDR2 reads SMNVEV (reference sequence). The CDR3 coding sequence is TGTGCCAGCAGTACTACAGGGTTGGGCAATCAGCCCCAGCATTTT. Translation gives CASSTTGLGNQPQHF.

The rearrangement uses TRBV7-9 and TRBJ2-1; TRBD2 matches 11 bases. The germline gives CDR1 SEHNR, CDR2 FQNEAQ (reference sequence). CDR3 length: 15 amino acids. V lost 5 bases and J lost 5; bases outside the gene matches: 5. The CDR3 nucleotides are TGTGCCAGCAGCCGGGGGACTAGCGGAAACAATGAGCAGTTCTTC. Translation gives CASSRGTSGNNEQFF.

This clonotype was counted a few times. The junction and the germline gene differ at one end; a read error may be behind it. The chain employs TRBV20-1 and TRBJ1-4; no definite D call. The CDR3 length is 13 residues. The germline V gene has CDR1 DFQATT and CDR2 SNEGSKA (reference sequence). CDR3 nucleotide sequence: TGCAGTGCTAGAGGTCTTACCGAACGGCGACAAAGTTTT. Its translation: CSARGLTERRQSF.

Only a few counts were recorded for this clonotype. This sequence joins TRBV18 and TRBJ2-7; perhaps D is TRBD1 or TRBD2 (5 bases each). The CDR3 totals 11 residues. Germline CDR1 KGHSH, CDR2 LQKENI. The germline V and J ends were trimmed by 6 bases and 5 bases, with 8 bases remaining between them. The CDR3 here is CASSGVDEQYF. The CDR3 coding sequence is TGTGCCAGCTCGGGGGTGGACGAGCAGTACTTC.

V is TRBV10-3 and J is TRBJ1-5; D not resolved. CDR1 ENHRY and CDR2 SYGVKD come from the germline V gene. CDR3 length: 15 amino acids. Deletions cut 2 bases from V and 3 bases from J, with 11 bases between. The CDR3 bases are TGTGCCATCAGTGAGGATTTGGGTTTCAATCAGCCCCAGCATTTT. Residues: CAISEDLGFNQPQHF.

J is TRBJ1-2 and V is TRBV15; D remains unclear. This CDR3 spans 12 amino acids. Trimming removed 0 bases from V and 4 bases from J, with 3 bases in between. The germline gives CDR1 LNHNV, CDR2 YYDKDF (reference sequence). This CDR3 reads CATSRDFYGYTF. The DNA of the CDR3 is TGTGCCACCAGCAGAGATTTCTATGGCTACACCTTC.

V is TRBV20-1 and J is TRBJ2-7; D might be TRBD2 (7 bases). The length of the CDR3 is 14 residues. The ends were cut back, 3 bases at V and 5 bases at J, with 17 bases in the middle. Germline V CDR1 and CDR2: DFQATT, SNEGSKA (reference sequence). CDR3 nucleotide sequence: TGCAGTGCTAGGTCTTTTGCGGGGGCCCACGAGCAGTACTTC. As protein: CSARSFAGAHEQYF.

The table lists this clonotype with a few counts. CDR3 in amino acids: CASRRLPDNPEAFF. In nucleotides, the CDR3 is TGCGCCAGCAGGAGGTTGCCGGACAACCCTGAAGCTTTCTTT. This chain joins TRBV5-1 and TRBJ1-1; perhaps TRBD1 as D (5 bases). Germline V gives CDR1 SGHRS, CDR2 YFSETQ. The CDR3 covers 14 residues. Trimming removed 5 bases at V and 6 bases at J, with 17 bases between. The full variable domain, in which reference TRBV5-1 and TRBJ1-1 provide the parts outside the CDR3, is KAGVTQTPRYLIKTRGQQVTLSCSPISGHRSVSWYQQTPGQGLQFLFEYFSETQRNKGNFPGRFSGRQFSNSRSEMNVSTLELGDSALYLCASRRLPDNPEAFFGQGTRLTVV.

For the CDR3, the DNA is TGTGCCAGCAGTCCAAGTGGCGTCGCCGGGGAGCTGTTTTTT. Protein: CASSPSGVAGELFF. The genes are TRBV9 and TRBJ2-2; no definite D call. The CDR3 extends over 14 amino acids. Trimming cost V 5 bases and J 6 bases, with 14 bases left between them. The germline V gene encodes CDR1 SGDLS and CDR2 YYNGEE.